This T cell receptor beta chain came from a study of control samples from healthy donors and cancer patients. V lost 1 base to trimming and J lost 9 bases, with 11 bases between them. The CDR3 sequence is 13 residues long. The germline gives CDR1 LNHNV, CDR2 YYDKDF (reference sequence). Produced via immunoSEQ multiplex PCR; TCRdb's table is partial and in-frame only. The sample comprises 6,000 to 7,500 clones, around 72% of which are singletons, and around 7.3% rests with the top ten. The TCR was taken from a male donor with melanoma. Sequencing input: formalin-fixed, paraffin-embedded tissue. V and J are TRBV15 and TRBJ2-3, with D perhaps TRBD1 (5 bases). The CDR3 DNA reads TGTGCCACCAGCAGAGCAGGGTCCATGACGCAGTATTTT. This codes for CATSRAGSMTQYF.